Included here is one TCR beta chain sequence, with context. The antigen is undetermined. Documented treatment: roughly ten-day PBMC culture with coronavirus spike peptide pools or control peptides (ViraFEST assay). Peptide-pool expansion of antigen-specific T cells preceded TCR sequencing in ViraFEST. Positivity by PCR occurred from March to December 2020, a period that predated US Alpha, Beta and Delta variants. With 7 bases removed from V and 5 bases from J, the gap between germline ends came to 20 bases. The CDR3 is made up of 15 amino acids. Cultured CD4+ T cells had their DNA profiled by the Oncomine TCR Beta short-read assay. DNA came from CD4+ T cells after culture. TCRdb itself ran the PCR reads through MiXCR, one entry per CDR3 protein. The sample carries approximately 20,000 distinct CDR3 sequences, around 70% recorded once. The data stem from a study of vaccination and CD4 T cells after COVID-19.

Sample: CD4+ T cells from blood, cultured in vitro. This chain joins TRBV12-3 or TRBV12-4 and TRBJ2-5, with D maybe TRBD1 (5 bases). This TCR derives from a human donor who had recovered from COVID-19. The chain's CDR3 is CASTLTRVGSETQYF. The CDR3 DNA sequence: TGTGCCAGCACCCTGACCAGGGTCGGTTCGGAGACCCAGTACTTC.